This T cell receptor beta chain came from a study of blood T cell repertoires in COVID-19. Germline CDR1 and CDR2: MNHEY and SVGEGT. This CDR3 region has 14 residues. Trimming cost V 5 bases and J 7 bases, with 17 bases left between them. Using immunoSEQ multiplex PCR, the repertoire was profiled, and TCRdb retains in-frame clones only, with some absent. The table includes 200,000 to 300,000 clones, about 90% detected once. This clonotype originated in a woman aged 30 to 39 who had recovered from COVID-19. The chain couples TRBV6-2 or TRBV6-3 to TRBJ1-1, with a tentative D call TRBD1 (5 bases). The sequencing input was peripheral blood. The CDR3 here is CASSRFGQSLEAFF. DNA of the CDR3: TGTGCCAGCAGTAGATTCGGACAATCACTTGAAGCTTTCTTT.